The entry below describes one T cell receptor beta chain. The antigen remains undetermined. Method: immunoSEQ multiplex PCR; TCRdb's copy keeps in-frame clones and lacks some. The sample shows 550,000 to 650,000 clones, approximately 96% of them seen only once. This sample was included in a study of shared clonotypes between healthy human individuals. Turning to the study itself: CD4 naive and CD4 memory each took three plates per donor, while CD8 naive took two and CD8 memory one.

Whole-study results and caveats: Larger estimated richness was generally seen in naive subsets than in memory subsets. A few donors had roughly 5% of their naive CD4 clonotypes in common.

The CDR3 contains 16 residues. In germline, CDR1 is SGDLS, CDR2 YYNGEE. Trimming removed 4 bases from V and 1 base from J; junction bases left unmatched: 8. The naive CD8 population came from CD45RO-negative cells selected for CCR7, without terminally differentiated effector memory CD45RA+ cells. The receptor comes from a woman under 40 in good health. The chain couples TRBV9 to TRBJ2-3; 8 bases are a match to TRBD2. The sample consisted of naive CD8+ T cells sorted from blood. The CDR3 region is CASSPRAGDGTDTQYF. The CDR3 DNA sequence: TGTGCCAGCAGCCCAAGAGCGGGAGACGGCACAGATACGCAGTATTTT.